Listed here are 2 T cell receptor beta chains from one sample, sequenced in a study of tumor-infiltrating lymphocytes in localized non-small cell lung cancer. The data were produced by immunoSEQ multiplex PCR, yet TCRdb's version contains in-frame clones alone and is incomplete. The sample has some 30,000 clones, over 75% seen once; the top ten hold roughly 1.9%. The material sequenced was lung tumor tissue. These receptors were taken from a human donor with non-small cell lung cancer.

This clone is a singleton in its sample. The rearrangement links TRBV7-9 to TRBJ1-2; maybe TRBD1 (6 bases). The CDR3 has 13 amino acids. CDR1 and CDR2 (germline): SEHNR, FQNEAQ (reference sequence). With 4 bases removed from V and 2 bases from J, the gap between germline ends came to 8 bases. The CDR3: CASSSGQNYGYTF. For the CDR3, the DNA is TGTGCCAGCAGCTCCGGACAGAACTATGGCTACACCTTC.

The chain joins TRBV5-1 to TRBJ1-2; D is possibly TRBD1 (5 bases). CDR1 is SGHRS, CDR2 YFSETQ, per germline. This CDR3 has 14 amino acids. Trimming cost V 6 bases and J 4 bases, with 16 bases left between them. The CDR3 coding sequence is TGCGCCAGCACCTCGGGGGGGTCTGGCTATGGCTACACCTTC. Translated: CASTSGGSGYGYTF.